What follows are 17 T cell receptor beta chains derived from one specimen sequenced in a study of identical twins. TCRdb itself ran the 5' RACE reads through MiXCR, one entry per CDR3 protein. This sample yields roughly 350,000 distinct CDR3 sequences, of which approximately 8.8% are seen a single time; about 9.1% belongs to the top ten. Sequencing input: naive T cells sorted from blood. These receptors originate from a woman in her fifties or sixties in good health.

With regard to this clonotype: A junction end diverges from the germline sequence, so it may reflect a read error. The rearrangement joins TRBV4-1 to TRBJ2-7; TRBD2 aligns across 8 bases. The germline gives CDR1 MGHRA, CDR2 YSYEKL. The CDR3 has 12 amino acids. The chain's CDR3 is CASSQEDGRASF. In DNA, the CDR3 is TGCGCCAGCAGCCAAGAGGACGGGAGGGCCTCGTTC.

This clonotype was counted between two and nine times. This chain joins TRBV12-3 or TRBV12-4 and TRBJ2-7, with D unclear. V dropped 3 bases and J dropped 2 bases, with 8 bases sitting between them. The length of the CDR3 is 13 residues. CDR3 nucleotides: TGTGCCAGCAGTTTCGACGGCACCTACGAGCAGTACTTC. Residues: CASSFDGTYEQYF.

CDR3 nucleotide sequence: TGCGCCAGCAGCCCCCGATACTCTCCCGGGGGATCGAACACCGGGGAGCTGTTTTTT. Its protein is CASSPRYSPGGSNTGELFF. This chain uses TRBV4-1 with TRBJ2-2, with a weak D call TRBD2 (6 bases). Trimming left V 4 bases short and J 0 bases short, with 21 bases between. In germline, CDR1 is MGHRA, CDR2 YSYEKL. CDR3 size: 19 residues.

This chain links TRBV11-2 with TRBJ2-7; D is unresolved. Germline CDR1 and CDR2: SGHAT and FQNNGV. CDR3 length: 11 amino acids. Trimming left V 1 base short and J 10 bases short, with 8 bases between. Here the CDR3 DNA reads TGTGCCAGCAGCTTAGTAGGTCCACAGTACTTC. Its translation: CASSLVGPQYF. Full variable domain (missing parts from reference TRBV11-2 and TRBJ2-7): EAGVAQSPRYKIIEKRQSVAFWCNPISGHATLYWYQQILGQGPKLLIQFQNNGVVDDSQLPKDRFSAERLKGVDSTLKIQPAKLEDSAVYLCASSLVGPQYFGPGTRLTVT.

J is TRBJ2-5 and V is TRBV28; unclear D gene. V lost 10 bases and J 5 bases, leaving 20 bases between the germline ends. The germline V gene has CDR1 MDHEN and CDR2 SYDVKM. CDR3 length: 14 amino acids. CDR3 sequence reads: CATRALERRETQYF. In DNA, the CDR3 is TGTGCCACCAGAGCCCTTGAGAGGCGGGAGACCCAGTACTTC.

This clonotype showed up many times. The chain combines TRBV12-3 or TRBV12-4 with TRBJ1-1; 7 bases align to TRBD1. The J segment lost 6 bases and the V segment lost 5 bases, leaving 6 bases of the junction unmatched. The CDR3 length is 13 residues. CDR3 nucleotide sequence: TGTGCCAGCAGTCCACGACAGGGTGCTGAAGCTTTCTTT. Translation gives CASSPRQGAEAFF.

This clonotype was observed a few times. V and J are TRBV5-1 and TRBJ2-3; 7 positions match TRBD2. Germline-derived CDR1 and CDR2 are SGHRS and YFSETQ. This CDR3 region has 17 residues. V lost 0 bases, J lost 1 base, and 8 bases stayed unmatched. CDR3 sequence: CASSLVAGVRGTDTQYF. The CDR3 DNA sequence: TGCGCCAGCAGCTTGGTGGCGGGAGTACGGGGCACAGATACGCAGTATTTT.

This clonotype showed up just a few times. The V call is TRBV12-5, the J call TRBJ2-3; weak D call: TRBD2 (5 bases). CDR1 is LGHNT and CDR2 is FRNRAP in the germline V gene. The CDR3 is 17 amino acids. Trimming took off 2 bases at V and 6 bases at J, with 21 bases between the two ends. The CDR3 reads CASGLFPPAVEEDTQYF. The CDR3 region has the DNA TGTGCTAGTGGTTTGTTCCCACCAGCGGTCGAGGAGGATACGCAGTATTTT.

This clonotype was counted at least ten times. This sequence joins TRBV5-1 and TRBJ1-1; D is unresolved. CDR1 and CDR2 from the germline V gene are SGHRS and YFSETQ. The CDR3 has 13 amino acids. Trimming took 7 bases from V and 3 from J, leaving 13 bases between them. The CDR3, as DNA: TGCGCCAGCCGTGGGGTGGTGGACACTGAAGCTTTCTTT. Translated, it gives CASRGVVDTEAFF.

This clonotype was recorded at least ten times. This chain uses TRBV12-3 or TRBV12-4 with TRBJ2-7, with 7 bases matching TRBD2. The CDR3 has 16 amino acids. The J segment lost 4 bases and the V segment lost 6 bases, leaving 15 bases of the junction unmatched. The CDR3 DNA follows: TGTGCCAGCAGCTCCCGGGGGGACGGGAGGAGGTACGAGCAGTACTTC. Amino acids: CASSSRGDGRRYEQYF.

The rearrangement links TRBV11-3 to TRBJ2-7, with D possibly TRBD2 on 6 matching bases. CDR1 SGHNT and CDR2 YENEEA come from the germline V gene. Trimming took off 2 bases at V and 2 bases at J, with 10 bases between the two ends. The CDR3 sequence is 14 residues long. DNA for the CDR3: TGTGCCAGCAGCTTAAGCGGGCCCCCCTACGAGCAGTACTTC. Protein product: CASSLSGPPYEQYF.

This clonotype showed up many times. This chain connects TRBV10-3 to TRBJ1-1; D not certain. This CDR3 has 14 residues. Trimming pared 3 bases from V and 0 bases from J, leaving 8 bases between. Germline-derived CDR1 and CDR2 are ENHRY and SYGVKD. Here the CDR3 DNA reads TGTGCCATCAGTGACACAAATATGAACACTGAAGCTTTCTTT. Translation: CAISDTNMNTEAFF.

This clonotype occurred a few times. This chain links TRBV6-1 with TRBJ1-3, with D possibly TRBD1 on 5 matching bases. Germline V gene data show CDR1 as MNHNS and CDR2 as SASEGT. The V gene lost 6 bases and the J gene lost 4 bases, with 16 bases spanning the gap. The CDR3 is 15 amino acids. The CDR3 sequence: CASRGFDRSGNTIYF. The DNA for the CDR3 is TGTGCCAGCAGAGGATTTGACAGATCCGGAAACACCATATATTTT.

The CDR3, as DNA: TGTGCCAGCAGCTTAGCGGGGAGTGCTTATAGCAATCAGCCCCAGCATTTT. Translating it yields CASSLAGSAYSNQPQHF. The chain couples TRBV7-6 to TRBJ1-5; D ambiguous. V gave up 0 bases and J gave up 0 bases, with 12 bases separating them. The CDR3 contains 17 residues. Germline V gene data show CDR1 as SGHVS and CDR2 as FNYEAQ.

This clonotype occurred a few times. The rearrangement uses TRBV6-1 and TRBJ1-6; 9 nucleotides match TRBD1. After removal of 6 bases from V and 10 bases from J, the junction contained 7 bases not matched to a gene. Germline CDR1 reads MNHNS; CDR2 reads SASEGT. There are 14 residues in the CDR3. This CDR3 reads CASSQTGGGSPLHF. The CDR3 DNA sequence: TGTGCCAGCAGCCAAACAGGGGGCGGGTCACCCCTCCACTTT.

This clonotype came up many times. The chain has TRBV14 and TRBJ1-1; 7 bases align to TRBD1. Per the germline V gene, CDR1 is SGHDN and CDR2 is FVKESK. V shed 6 bases, J shed 3 bases, and the junction held 7 bases outside the gene matches. The CDR3 extends over 14 amino acids. CDR3 sequence: CASRRGQTHTEAFF. CDR3 coding DNA: TGTGCCAGCAGAAGGGGACAGACCCACACTGAAGCTTTCTTT. Based on the CDR3 plus reference TRBV14 and TRBJ1-1, the full variable domain is EAGVTQFPSHSVIEKGQTVTLRCDPISGHDNLYWYRRVMGKEIKFLLHFVKESKQDESGMPNNRFLAERTGGTYSTLKVQPAELEDSGVYFCASRRGQTHTEAFFGQGTRLTVV.

This clonotype was counted only a few times. V usage is TRBV20-1 and J usage is TRBJ1-2; D unresolved. The CDR3 length is 11 residues. Looked up from germline, CDR1 is DFQATT and CDR2 is SNEGSKA (reference sequence). V was shortened by 1 base and J by 7 bases, with 7 bases between the two germline ends. This CDR3 reads CSARGGVGYTF. CDR3 sequence (DNA): TGCAGTGCTAGAGGCGGGGTTGGCTACACCTTC.